The clone carrying this TCR beta chain was seen only once. The entry originates in a study of blood T cell repertoires in COVID-19. Looking at the study overall: Material from acute and convalescent COVID-19 was sourced from the United States, Italy and Spain. In each case, the material was cDNA or gDNA derived from T cells, B-cell-depleted T cells, or PBMCs.

From germline, CDR1 is MNHEY and CDR2 SMNVEV (reference sequence). The CDR3 runs 15 residues. Trimming pared 5 bases from V and 0 bases from J, leaving 11 bases between. Repertoires were generated with immunoSEQ multiplex PCR, while TCRdb's copy carries only in-frame clones and drops some. The sample has about 200,000 clones, around 85% seen once. The chain recombines TRBV27 with TRBJ1-5; no definite D call. The TCR comes from a woman in her forties or fifties with acute or convalescent COVID-19. Sequencing was carried out using peripheral blood. DNA for the CDR3: TGTGCCAGCAGTACCTCGCAGTATAGCAATCAGCCCCAGCATTTT. Protein product: CASSTSQYSNQPQHF.